The 6 T cell receptor beta chains in this list originate from one sample, sequenced in a study of T cell responses to AZD1222 COVID-19 vaccine. Assay used: immunoSEQ multiplex PCR; TCRdb lists only in-frame clones, some missing. The data show 250,000 to 300,000 clones, approximately 94% seen once. The specimen was peripheral blood, collected 28 days after the second AZD1222 dose. The receptor set was obtained from an adult who received the AZD1222 COVID-19 vaccine.

The chain couples TRBV5-1 to TRBJ1-6, with D possibly being TRBD1 (6 bases). Germline CDR1 and CDR2: SGHRS and YFSETQ. The CDR3 contains 16 residues. Trimming pared 1 base from V and 7 bases from J, leaving 15 bases between. CDR3 residues: CASSLIPGAENSPLHF. In DNA, the CDR3 is TGCGCCAGCAGCTTGATACCGGGGGCTGAAAATTCACCCCTCCACTTT.

The gene calls are TRBV7-2 and TRBJ2-7; TRBD1 is a possible D gene (6 bases). Germline CDR1 SGHTA, CDR2 FQGNSA. The CDR3 length is 15 residues. V was pared by 2 bases and J by 3 bases, with 14 bases between. The CDR3 coding sequence is TGTGCCAGCAGCTTATACCCCGGGACACACTACGAGCAGTACTTC. Its protein is CASSLYPGTHYEQYF.

The genes are TRBV5-4 and TRBJ2-7; 8 bases agree with TRBD1. Germline values: CDR1 SGHNT, CDR2 YYREEE (reference sequence). CDR3 length equals 15 residues. Germline trimming cut 7 bases from V and 4 bases from J; bases unmatched to any gene: 13. The CDR3 nucleotides read TGTGCCAGCGGACGAGGAGGACAGGGTTCGTACGAGCAGTACTTC. The encoded protein is CASGRGGQGSYEQYF. The full variable domain, completed using reference TRBV5-4 and TRBJ2-7, is ETGVTQSPTHLIKTRGQQVTLRCSSQSGHNTVSWYQQALGQGPQFIFQYYREEENGRGNFPPRFSGLQFPNYSSELNVNALELDDSALYLCASGRGGQGSYEQYFGPGTRLTVT.

V is TRBV5-5 and J is TRBJ1-2; tentative D call: TRBD1 (6 bases). CDR1 SGHKS and CDR2 YYEKEE come from the germline V gene (reference sequence). The length of the CDR3 is 14 residues. Trimming removed 4 bases at V and 6 bases at J, with 16 bases between. Written as DNA, the CDR3 is TGTGCCAGCAGCATAACACAGGGAGCCCATGGCTACACCTTC. As protein: CASSITQGAHGYTF.

The chain is built from TRBV6-5 and TRBJ1-2; D possibly corresponds to TRBD1 (5 bases). V was clipped by 7 bases and J by 7 bases, with 13 bases between them. The CDR3 contains 12 residues. The germline V gene has CDR1 MNHEY and CDR2 SVGAGI. CDR3 amino acids: CASIPPGGGYTF. The CDR3 DNA is TGTGCCAGCATCCCCCCGGGGGGTGGCTACACCTTC.

The chain uses TRBV7-3 and TRBJ2-7; 7 nucleotides match TRBD2. The V gene end was trimmed by 1 base and the J gene end by 6 bases; junction bases not matched to a gene: 0. From germline, CDR1 is SGHTA and CDR2 FQGTGA. The CDR3 has 12 residues. The CDR3: CASSLRGGEQYF. Here the CDR3 DNA reads TGTGCCAGCAGCTTAAGGGGGGGCGAGCAGTACTTC.